Presented here are 7 T cell receptor beta chains from one specimen sequenced in a study of patients and donors after allogeneic stem cell transplantation. One entry per CDR3 protein, called by TCRdb with MiXCR from the RT-PCR reads. The table shows roughly 940,000 distinct CDR3 sequences, with about a sixth occurring only once. Sequences were obtained from blood, either unsorted or a sorted T cell fraction (not recorded which). The receptors shown here come from a human donor who was either an allogeneic HSCT recipient or a stem cell or donor lymphocyte infusion donor (not recorded which). It is not recorded whose cells these are; they may come from a transplant donor.

This clonotype appeared a few times. V usage is TRBV6-2 or TRBV6-3 and J usage is TRBJ1-1; 8 nucleotides match TRBD1. V shed 2 bases, J shed 5 bases, and the junction held 10 bases outside the gene matches. This CDR3 contains 16 residues. Germline CDR1 is MNHEY and CDR2 is SVGEGT. The CDR3 nucleotides are TGTGCCAGCAGTTACCGACGCGGACAGGGAGGGACTGAAGCTTTCTTT. Its protein is CASSYRRGQGGTEAFF.

This clonotype came up many times. This rearrangement joins TRBV5-1 to TRBJ2-4, with TRBD2 matching 7 bases. The CDR3 totals 14 residues. In germline, CDR1 is SGHRS, CDR2 YFSETQ. After removal of 2 bases from V and 8 bases from J, the junction contained 7 bases not matched to a gene. The CDR3 DNA reads as TGCGCCAGCAGCTTAGGAGCGGGGTATGACATTCAGTACTTC. Translating gives CASSLGAGYDIQYF.

This clonotype was picked up many times. CDR3 loop: CSVLTGETYEQYF. CDR3 coding DNA: TGCAGCGTATTGACAGGGGAGACCTACGAGCAGTACTTC. The chain uses TRBV29-1 and TRBJ2-7, with 8 bases that match TRBD1. V lost 6 bases, J lost 2 bases, and 6 bases stayed unmatched. CDR3 size: 13 residues. CDR1 is SQVTM and CDR2 is ANQGSEA in the germline V gene.

There are a few counts of this clonotype. The chain is built from TRBV29-1 and TRBJ1-1, with D perhaps matching TRBD1 (6 bases). Trimming removed 8 bases from V and 4 bases from J, with 20 bases in between. Germline V gene data show CDR1 as SQVTM and CDR2 as ANQGSEA. There are 14 residues in the CDR3. The CDR3 loop is CSIFQPTGFTEAFF. The CDR3 nucleotides are TGCAGCATCTTCCAACCCACAGGGTTCACTGAAGCTTTCTTT.

This clonotype showed up just a few times. The chain couples TRBV29-1 to TRBJ2-7; 7 bases line up with TRBD1. V was clipped by 0 bases and J by 3 bases; unmatched bases: 14. Germline V gene data show CDR1 as SQVTM and CDR2 as ANQGSEA. The CDR3 extends over 17 amino acids. As DNA, the CDR3 is TGCAGCGTTGAAGATCCTGAGGCAGGGGGAATTCGCTACGAGCAGTACTTC. It specifies CSVEDPEAGGIRYEQYF.

The chain couples TRBV6-2 or TRBV6-3 to TRBJ2-5; 7 positions match TRBD1. Per germline, CDR1 MNHEY and CDR2 SVGEGT. This CDR3 is 14 amino acids long. V shed 9 bases and J 5 bases; nucleotides not matched to a gene: 12. The CDR3 bases are TGTGCCAGACCGGGACGGGACAGAGGGGAGACCCAGTACTTC. Its translation: CARPGRDRGETQYF.

This chain joins TRBV27 and TRBJ1-1; a weak D match, TRBD1 (5 bases). V lost 2 bases and J lost 11, with 15 bases in between. From germline, CDR1 is MNHEY and CDR2 SMNVEV (reference sequence). The CDR3 is 13 residues long. The CDR3 reads CASSLGRGRDAFF. The CDR3 nucleotides read TGTGCCAGCAGTTTAGGGAGGGGTAGGGATGCTTTCTTT.